Sequencing of this T cell receptor beta chain was carried out in a study of blood T cell repertoires in COVID-19. Clones were read by immunoSEQ multiplex PCR, and TCRdb kept only the in-frame ones, dropping some. The sample has fewer than 400,000 clones, around 84% seen once. This clone was seen only a few times. Per the germline V gene, CDR1 is MNHEY and CDR2 is SMNVEV (reference sequence). The CDR3 is made up of 13 amino acids. With 3 bases clipped from V and 7 bases from J, the junction kept 6 bases outside the gene matches. Across 24 US areas, participants ranged in age from about 18 to 100 years.

V gene TRBV27 combines with J gene TRBJ2-7, with 7 nucleotides matching TRBD2. The sequencing input was PBMCs or T cells enriched from blood (not recorded which). The sequence derives from a man aged 25-45 years who had recovered from COVID-19. The CDR3 loop reads CASSFGTTGEQYF. DNA of the CDR3: TGTGCCAGCAGTTTCGGGACTACGGGGGAGCAGTACTTC.